The following is a T cell receptor (beta chain) sequence with its context. Its antigen is currently unknown. TCRdb's copy holds only in-frame clones and misses some; the assay was immunoSEQ multiplex PCR. The profile shows around 140,000 clones, approximately 87% of them singletons. The data belong to a study of T cell responses to AZD1222 COVID-19 vaccine. V dropped 5 bases and J dropped 10 bases, with 12 bases sitting between them. Germline loops: CDR1 SGHVS, CDR2 FQNEAQ. This CDR3 is 12 amino acids long. Study-level results: Only five to seven individuals given AZD1222 were seropositive at baseline.

Material: peripheral blood, obtained 28 days after the second AZD1222 dose. This chain joins TRBV7-8 and TRBJ2-1; D gene ambiguous. The receptor was isolated from an adult who received the AZD1222 COVID-19 vaccine. CDR3 amino acids: CASSQVGKEQFF. CDR3 bases: TGTGCCAGCAGCCAGGTGGGAAAAGAGCAGTTCTTC.